Listed below are T cell receptor beta chains from one sample, sequenced in a study of neurological immune-mediated disorders. TCRdb reprocessed the 5' RACE reads via MiXCR and lists one record per CDR3 protein. The data contain over 15,000 distinct CDR3 sequences, 9% to 10% of them singletons. Source material: CD8+ T cells from blood. These receptors originate from a man aged 45 to 65 in good health. Both conserved end residues are part of each CDR3.

V gene	J gene	CDR3 protein
TRBV29-1	TRBJ2-7	CSVEMEASGRGEQYF
TRBV6-6	TRBJ2-7	CASSKGLAGDYEQYF
TRBV20-1	TRBJ2-1	CSARDQGGRVSYNEQFF
TRBV15	TRBJ2-7	CATSASSGYEQYF
TRBV4-2	TRBJ2-1	CASSPGLAGGGDNEQFF
TRBV7-9	TRBJ2-7	CASSGTGDYEQYF
TRBV15	TRBJ2-7	CATRTTGASGAYEQYF
TRBV7-2	TRBJ2-7	CASSLTLAGGATRSEQYF
TRBV15	TRBJ1-5	CATSRDRRFNQPQHF
TRBV13	TRBJ2-3	CASSTGAGGRDTQYF
TRBV19	TRBJ2-1	CASSWPRREQFF
TRBV7-8	TRBJ2-2	CASSFGQGGQRTNTGELFF
TRBV6-5	TRBJ2-3	CASSYSQFSTQYF
TRBV29-1	TRBJ1-2	CSVEGEFNYGYTF
TRBV5-1	TRBJ2-1	CASGPIRFNEQFF
TRBV4-2	TRBJ1-2	CASSQDTLTVNLYGYTF